One T cell receptor (beta chain) is described in this entry. The sample originates from a study of shared clonotypes between healthy human individuals. Sequencing was performed with immunoSEQ multiplex PCR; in TCRdb, only in-frame clones are kept and a portion is missing. Of some 2.3 million clones listed, just over 90% were seen once; the top ten hold 0.39%. Losses at the gene ends were 5 bases for V and 4 bases for J; bases not matched to a gene: 3. The CDR3 has 13 residues. Germline CDR1 is KGHSH and CDR2 is LQKENI. The receptor comes from a man aged 18 to 30 in good health. Some clones in this sample may be carry-over from other donors' samples. This chain joins TRBV18 and TRBJ1-1, with 8 bases that match TRBD1. The sequenced sample consisted of naive CD4+ T cells from PBMCs. Sample subset: CD45RA+ positively selected. Written as DNA, the CDR3 is TGTGCCAGCTCAGCAACAGGGGGCACTGAAGCTTTCTTT. It is translated as CASSATGGTEAFF.